The rows below give T cell receptor beta chains drawn from one sample of a study of blood T cell repertoires in COVID-19. Clones were read by immunoSEQ multiplex PCR, and TCRdb kept only the in-frame ones, dropping some. The sample shows roughly 110,000 clones, about 70% of them seen only once. Specimen: peripheral blood. The origin of the receptors is a human donor with acute or convalescent COVID-19. The donor label of this sample is uncertain. The CDR3 runs from the conserved cysteine through the conserved F or W. Expanded clones are given a class, and other clones once, few, many or no size at all.

TRBV27	NA	TRBJ1-6	CASSFQGDSPLHF
TRBV19	NA	TRBJ2-1	CASSRNIERGAKDEQFF
TRBV7-8	NA	TRBJ1-1	CASSFSGSAEAFF
TRBV27	NA	TRBJ2-2	CASSPQTQVTGELFF
TRBV5-1	NA	TRBJ2-3	CASRAGGTDTQYF
TRBV6-5	few	TRBJ1-5	CASSRKRGAGQPQHF
TRBV9	NA	TRBJ1-2	CASSVGGRGHLGYTF
TRBV28	NA	TRBJ1-1	CASSLSRGTEAFF
TRBV20-1	NA	TRBJ1-4	CSASRSGSFEKLFF
TRBV7-2	NA	TRBJ1-5	CASSSGQGSNQPQHF
TRBV10-1	few	TRBJ1-6	CASSEGGEGSPLHF
TRBV5-5	NA	TRBJ2-2	CASSPGWASGGSANTGELFF
TRBV10-3	NA	TRBJ2-3	CAISEMVRRGWYDTDTQYF